This record covers a single TCR beta chain. Its antigen is not yet known. The record has no base qualities; no much larger clone is one base away. Libraries were prepared through the immunoSEQ multiplex PCR assay. A mixture of 60 forward primers for TCR Vbeta segments and 13 reverse primers for TCR Jbeta segments was used in the multiplex PCR. A multiplex PCR assay on genomic DNA amplified the CDR3 region of rearranged TCR beta genes. Amplified TCR beta libraries were sequenced as 87-base-pair reads on the Illumina HiSeq System. Regarding the original processing steps: In a later analysis, tens of millions of unique TCR beta chains were counted across the approximately 640 repertoires, and around 10 million of these chains were shared by at least two donors. A nearest-neighbor algorithm error-corrected the raw reads and collapsed the reads into unique sequences, merging closely related sequences to remove PCR and sequencing errors. To assign V, D and J gene segments, CDR3 sequences were aligned to IMGT reference sequences. For a sequence to be retained, a match of at least six nucleotides to both a V gene segment and a J gene segment was required. Rearrangements were classified as productive when the CDR3 lacked stop codons and remained in frame with V and J, and all other rearrangements were classified as non-productive. CDR3 was defined according to IMGT convention as the region running from the second conserved V-encoded cysteine to the conserved J-encoded phenylalanine. The earlier analysis of about 640 of the donors excluded any sequence lacking an unambiguous match to a single V gene segment. An earlier analysis of several hundred of the donors called V segments functional above 56.7% productive rearrangements and segregating when the between-donor standard deviation exceeded 5%. A statistical classification framework was built to diagnose cytomegalovirus status from the catalog of TCR beta chain sequences. A later analysis assigned V and J genes by comparing TCR nucleotide sequences with IMGT/GENE-DB human TR gene sequences. A later analysis assigned CDR3 sequences and most-parsimonious VDJ recombination scenarios with the TCRdist pipeline. In a later analysis, each TCR beta chain was defined by its CDR3 amino acid sequence together with its V-gene family, and reads without a unique V-gene family were excluded. To address suspected cross-contamination and a sequencing artifact, a later analysis removed approximately 600 highly shared, low-generation-probability nucleotide sequences. In a later analysis, a clonal expansion index for each public chain was calculated from normalized within-repertoire ranks of inferred template counts. Generation probabilities in a later analysis came from a VDJ recombination model fitted to out-of-frame rearrangements, and those results were checked against IGoR. In a later analysis, hypergeometric tests were used to score TCR-TCR, TCR-HLA and TCR-CMV co-occurrence, with a repertoire-size bias correction applied to TCR pairs. False discovery rates were estimated in a later analysis by permuting HLA or CMV assignments 20 times. In a later analysis, co-occurring TCRs were grouped using DBSCAN, with TCRdist sequence similarity added in when clustering inside HLA-allele-positive subsets. Co-occurrence clustering excluded repertoires with fewer than 30,000 or more than 120,000 public chains, plus five with anomalous nucleotide sharing. The table comes from immuneACCESS by way of TCRdb, which keeps in-frame sequences with V and J called. Part of the clones is missing from these tables; in studies checked, under half for an unresolved V gene and the rest for unknown reasons. V, J and clone size derive from that table, while D and trimming were established from the DNA sequence. The sample table records fewer than 110,000 clones; roughly 82% of these occur just once. The ten largest clones take up 8.5% to 12% of the sample.

In total, roughly 670 healthy bone marrow donors made up the cohort. Cohort members were all nominally healthy when sampled, although unrecorded immune exposures were likely present. The donor tested CMV seronegative, placing the donor among the roughly 340 seronegative members of the cohort. Each donor provided a peripheral blood sample, and peripheral blood mononuclear cells were used for TCR beta sequencing. The Qiagen DNeasy Blood Extraction Kit was used to extract genomic DNA from the blood cell samples. The data originate from a study of cytomegalovirus exposure and HLA in healthy donors (dated by TCRdb to about 2017). For the wider study: An earlier analysis of around 600 of the donors reported 250 to 300 Gb of sequence data and some 120 million unique TCR beta sequences from approximately 180 million T cells. High-throughput TCR immunosequencing, statistical association of individual TCRs with disease status, and machine learning were combined to predict cytomegalovirus infection status. In a later genetic analysis, genome-wide SNP genotypes for about 65% of the roughly 700 donors were used, and that subset was treated as a discovery cohort. HLA typing included class I and class II loci at four-digit resolution. Among some 400 genotyped donors of the cohort, an average of approximately 240,000 unique TCR beta nucleotide sequences was sequenced per donor, of which about 20% were non-productive. Roughly 300 gigabases of sequencing data and approximately 84 million unique TCR sequences were included in an early release covering about 700 HLA-typed donors. The number of donors typed differed by locus, with about 629-640 for A, B, C, DRB1 and DQB1, roughly 520 for DQA1, 600 to 610 for DPA1, and 400 to 490 for DPB1. The study profiled the T cell repertoires of about 720 subjects by immunosequencing and related them to cytomegalovirus serostatus. A later analysis re-analyzed previously published TCR beta repertoires from 666 donors and added high-resolution HLA genotyping to study TCR occurrence patterns. Alongside the repertoire data, information on donor age, sex, ethnicity and CMV serostatus was compiled. To decide whether each TCR beta V gene segment behaved as functional or pseudogenic, an earlier analysis of approximately 590 of the donors relied on high-throughput TCR beta sequencing. Roughly five DR-DQ haplotypes were handled as single units for association and clustering, since linkage in the cohort was strong. Rather than drawing on any new phenotypic data, the later analysis identified candidate immune exposures from TCR beta sequences and the way those sequences occurred across donors. The genetic ancestry cluster associated with self-reported Caucasian donors included 81% of the approximately 410 genotyped donors. A separate validation cohort of over 95 different subjects was used in addition to the roughly 640-subject first cohort. Every discovery cohort repertoire had been produced on one sequencing platform. The study aimed to test whether cataloging public T cell receptors could reveal signatures of past pathogen exposure. Overall study outcomes, separate from this receptor: In an earlier analysis of some 640 of the donors, most TCR beta V segments were observed in productive rearrangements about 90% or about 30% of the time, broadly matching IMGT annotations. In vitro tests confirmed that a few of the cytomegalovirus-associated TCR beta chains recognize cytomegalovirus antigens. HLA typing was unavailable for some donors at each locus, so association tests used only the typed subset. The study listed over 150 TCR beta chains as associated with cytomegalovirus. The only immune exposure information available for the cohort was CMV serostatus. Sequencing depth was assumed to be roughly uniform across donors in the presence/absence analyses, though that assumption may not hold. In a later analysis, most CMV-associated TCR beta chains were found to appear HLA-restricted, with HLA associations seemingly driven largely by CMV exposure. This cohort had only TCR beta chains sequenced, and the lack of alpha or paired-chain data limited which features could be detected. Assigning TCR associations to individual alleles was difficult when HLA alleles, especially DR and DQ, strongly co-occurred. A later genetic analysis associated a missense DCLRE1C variant with V-gene and J-gene trimming of TCR beta chains, and an independent cohort replicated the association. A later genetic analysis reported fewer N-insertions in productive TCRs among donors in an Asian-associated ancestry cluster than the roughly 640-donor mean. Because counts were too low, about 18 rarely observed V segments, including chromosome 9 orphons, were excluded from the earlier analysis of under 650 of the donors. The 87-base-pair reads could not distinguish some IMGT-functional V segments, including TRBV6-2 and TRBV6-3, so those segments were excluded. The classifier was reported to diagnose cytomegalovirus status with high specificity and sensitivity in both the original and validation cohorts. According to the authors, the approach could potentially be generalized to other disease states and immunological phenotypes. According to a later analysis, TCR association rates differed among HLA loci, with DRB1 alleles showing the most associated TCRs and HLA-C alleles showing the fewest. The sequencing pipeline was judged likely to have produced a cluster of highly shared sequence variants as a technical artifact. A further reported finding was that TCR beta sequences accurately predicted the HLA-A and HLA-B alleles for most subjects in the first cohort. Most TCR sequences were observed very rarely across donors, whereas some public TCRs were present in many individuals. At a false discovery rate of 0.05, a later analysis linked approximately 18,000 TCR beta sequences to specific HLA alleles. In a later analysis, HLA-associated TCR beta chains were found to be more clonally expanded and to have lower generation probabilities than equally common non-associated chains. In a later analysis, several top co-occurrence clusters were reported to appear linked to parvovirus B19, influenza, CMV and Epstein-Barr virus. Linkage disequilibrium might explain the correlated functional status among segregating V segments, but an unknown experimental factor could not be ruled out.

V was cut back by 4 bases and J by 1 base, leaving a gap of 11 bases between them. From its cysteine to its phenylalanine, the CDR3 spans 14 amino acids. Solely the CDR3 DNA is kept, with 42 bases framed from the first base. Based on the germline V gene (reference sequence), the CDR1 and CDR2 sequences are SGHKS and YYEKEE. This clonotype was obtained from a middle-aged man in good health and CMV-seronegative. The chain is assembled from TRBV5-5 and TRBJ1-2; the best D guess is TRBD1, with 5 bases matching. The sample was PBMCs. The encoded CDR3 is CASSAGGSNYGYTF. The DNA sequence reads TGTGCCAGCAGCGCGGGGGGGAGTAACTATGGCTACACCTTC.